The T cell receptor beta chain under discussion was sequenced for a study of blood T cell repertoires in COVID-19. TCRdb keeps only in-frame clones here, not all; method: immunoSEQ multiplex PCR. Of more than 25,000 clones listed, 80% to 90% are singletons. With 2 bases clipped from V and 5 bases from J, the junction kept 6 bases outside the gene matches. Germline lookup yields CDR1 KGHDR and CDR2 SFDVKD. CDR3 length: 15 amino acids. This sequence was found in a man aged 50-59 years with active COVID-19. V and J are TRBV24-1 and TRBJ2-5, with 8 bases fitting TRBD1. The specimen was peripheral blood. CDR3 DNA: TGTGCCACCAGTGATTCCGGACAGGGATTCGAGACCCAGTACTTC. Amino acid sequence: CATSDSGQGFETQYF.